The T cell receptor beta chain described here comes from a study of early stage breast cancer tumors. TCRdb keeps only in-frame clones here, not all; method: immunoSEQ multiplex PCR. The sample records about 72,000 clones, under 85% being singletons. This clone showed up just a few times. Germline assignment: CDR1 MNHNY and CDR2 SVGAGI (reference sequence). V gave up 6 bases and J gave up 7 bases; unmatched junction bases: 8. The CDR3 has 14 residues. The TCR comes from a person between 60 and 69 years old with breast cancer. The chain joins TRBV6-6 to TRBJ1-2, with 10 bases matching TRBD1. The sample was blood. CDR3 amino acids: CASRSGTGVGGYTF. DNA for the CDR3: TGTGCCAGCAGATCAGGGACAGGGGTAGGTGGCTACACCTTC.